This T cell receptor beta chain originates from a study of tumor-infiltrating lymphocytes in oesophageal squamous cell carcinoma. CDR1 and CDR2 from the germline V gene are SGHAT and FQNNGV. The CDR3 covers 13 residues. Trimming shortened V by 4 bases and J by 8 bases, and 13 bases separated the two germline ends. One entry per CDR3 protein, called by TCRdb with MiXCR from the PCR reads. This sample carries 15,000 to 25,000 distinct CDR3 sequences, around 41% of them seen once, and the ten largest clones take roughly 38%. This TCR came from a male donor with esophageal squamous cell carcinoma. Source material: esophageal tumor tissue. The rearrangement uses TRBV11-2 and TRBJ2-3; D is undetermined. In nucleotides, the CDR3 is TGTGCCAGCAGCTCCCTGGGTGTGGGTACGCAGTATTTT. It translates to CASSSLGVGTQYF. The full variable domain, its missing parts supplied by reference TRBV11-2 and TRBJ2-3, is EAGVAQSPRYKIIEKRQSVAFWCNPISGHATLYWYQQILGQGPKLLIQFQNNGVVDDSQLPKDRFSAERLKGVDSTLKIQPAKLEDSAVYLCASSSLGVGTQYFGPGTRLTVL.